Below, 21 T cell receptor beta chains from the same sample are listed, as sequenced in a study of blood T cell repertoires in COVID-19. The data were produced by immunoSEQ multiplex PCR, yet TCRdb's version contains in-frame clones alone and is incomplete. The sample shows 100,000 to 150,000 clones, 88% of them seen only once. Sequencing was performed on peripheral blood. The receptors were sampled from a man between 65 and 85 years old with active COVID-19.

The chain carries TRBV7-6 and TRBJ1-1; D is unclear. Trimming removed 3 bases from V and 1 base from J, with 6 bases in between. Germline CDR1 is SGHVS and CDR2 is FNYEAQ. The CDR3 is 13 amino acids. The CDR3, as DNA: TGTGCCAGCAGCTTTTCGGGGAACACTGAAGCTTTCTTT. It codes for CASSFSGNTEAFF.

In its sample, this clone was seen once. The V call is TRBV27, the J call TRBJ2-2, with a possible D match to TRBD2 (7 bases). The CDR3 is 15 amino acids. Germline V gene lookup returns CDR1 MNHEY and CDR2 SMNVEV (reference sequence). V lost 7 bases and J lost 5, with 17 bases in between. CDR3 in DNA: TGTGCCAGCACCACTACAGGGAGGGGTACCGGGGAGCTGTTTTTT. It codes for CASTTTGRGTGELFF.

The chain couples TRBV2 to TRBJ2-7, with 8 nucleotides matching TRBD2. CDR3 length equals 15 residues. Germline CDR1 and CDR2: SNHLY and FYNNEI. J gave up 5 bases and V 9 bases, and 15 bases lay outside the gene matches. For the CDR3, the DNA is TGTGCCAGTTGGGGGGACCGCGGCGGGAGGAACGAGCAGTACTTC. Protein: CASWGDRGGRNEQYF. The full variable domain, completed using reference TRBV2 and TRBJ2-7, is EPEVTQTPSHQVTQMGQEVILRCVPISNHLYFYWYRQILGQKVEFLVSFYNNEISEKSEIFDDQFSVERPDGSNFTLKIRSTKLEDSAMYFCASWGDRGGRNEQYFGPGTRLTVT.

Remarks on this clone: At one end, the junction sequence differs from germline, possibly due to a read error. The gene calls are TRBV6-5 and TRBJ1-1; 7 nucleotides line up with TRBD1. Germline CDR1 MNHEY, CDR2 SVGAGI. The CDR3 has 10 amino acids. CDR3 sequence reads: CASRDRQGFF. CDR3 coding DNA: TGTGCCAGCAGAGACAGACAGGGTTTTTTT.

The CDR3 DNA is TGTGCGTTACCCGGGTCGTACAATGAGCAGTTCTTC. It codes for CALPGSYNEQFF. The chain employs TRBV7-9 and TRBJ2-1; D not certain. The CDR3 runs 12 residues. Germline V gives CDR1 SEHNR, CDR2 FQNEAQ (reference sequence).

The rearrangement uses TRBV19 and TRBJ2-2, with 10 bases fitting TRBD2. Germline V CDR1 and CDR2: LNHDA, SQIVND (reference sequence). Losses at the gene ends were 8 bases for V and 4 bases for J; bases not matched to a gene: 1. The CDR3 spans 13 residues. The CDR3 loop reads CASSSGSTGELFF. CDR3 DNA sequence: TGTGCCAGTTCTAGCGGGAGCACCGGGGAGCTGTTTTTT.

This clone was recorded once. The rearrangement joins TRBV27 to TRBJ1-5, with D maybe TRBD1 (6 bases). CDR1 and CDR2 (germline): MNHEY, SMNVEV (reference sequence). This CDR3 contains 13 residues. Trimming shortened V by 4 bases and J by 7 bases, and 11 bases separated the two germline ends. The DNA of the CDR3 is TGTGCCAGCAGTTCGACAGGTAGGCAGCCCCAGCATTTT. It specifies CASSSTGRQPQHF.

The rearrangement uses TRBV9 and TRBJ2-1, with 12 bases lining up with TRBD2. CDR1 is SGDLS and CDR2 is YYNGEE in the germline V gene. This CDR3 region has 16 residues. V dropped 4 bases and J dropped 7; count of bases not matched to a gene: 9. In DNA form, the CDR3 reads TGTGCCAGCAGCCATACGGTCACTAGCGGGAGGAATGAGCAGTTCTTC. Translated, it gives CASSHTVTSGRNEQFF.

This chain joins TRBV2 and TRBJ2-4; TRBD1 matches 8 bases. The CDR3 runs 14 residues. CDR1 and CDR2 from the germline V gene are SNHLY and FYNNEI. V was pared by 5 bases and J by 6 bases, with 6 bases of the junction left unmatched. CDR3 in DNA: TGTGCCAGCAGTCGGCAGGGGGCTGGAAACATTCAGTACTTC. Translation gives CASSRQGAGNIQYF.

This clone was detected only a few times. This chain links TRBV10-3 with TRBJ1-1, with D perhaps matching TRBD1 (5 bases). The CDR3 extends over 15 amino acids. Germline V CDR1 and CDR2: ENHRY, SYGVKD. Trimming cost V 6 bases and J 1 base, with 15 bases left between them. This chain's CDR3 is CAISPYRTPNTEAFF. DNA for the CDR3: TGTGCCATCAGCCCTTACCGGACACCGAACACTGAAGCTTTCTTT.

V is TRBV3-1 (or the pseudogene TRBV3-2) and J is TRBJ2-2, with unresolved D. The CDR3 loop spans 14 amino acids. V lost 2 bases, J lost 1 base, and 5 bases lay in between. From germline, CDR1 is LGHDT and CDR2 YNNKEL (reference sequence). As DNA, the CDR3 is TGTGCCAGCAGCCAACTCGTGAACACCGGGGAGCTGTTTTTT. This sequence encodes CASSQLVNTGELFF.

A note on this clone: One end of the junction fails to match germline, which may point to a read error. This rearrangement joins TRBV7-7 to TRBJ2-5, with 9 bases matching TRBD1. The CDR3 runs to 15 residues. Looked up from germline, CDR1 is SSHAT and CDR2 is FNYEAQ (reference sequence). The CDR3 is CASSLGTGGPETQYF. The CDR3 DNA follows: TGTGCTAGCAGCTTAGGTACAGGGGGCCCAGAGACCCAGTACTTC.

The chain couples TRBV29-1 to TRBJ2-2; possible D gene TRBD2, 5 bases. The CDR3 has 16 amino acids. Germline V gene sequence: CDR1 SQVTM, CDR2 ANQGSEA. Trimming left V 0 bases short and J 1 base short, with 12 bases between. The CDR3 bases are TGCAGCGTTGAAGACAGCGGAGTTGGGAACACCGGGGAGCTGTTTTTT. It is translated as CSVEDSGVGNTGELFF.

The genes are TRBV7-9 and TRBJ2-3; D is perhaps TRBD2 (5 bases). The V and J ends lost 5 bases and 5 bases respectively, with 8 bases between them. Germline V gene sequence: CDR1 SEHNR, CDR2 FQNEAQ (reference sequence). The CDR3 covers 12 residues. The CDR3 loop is CASSPGGDTQYF. Written as DNA, the CDR3 is TGTGCCAGCAGCCCCGGAGGAGATACGCAGTATTTT.

The CDR3 reads CASTSRGNTIYF. Here the CDR3 DNA reads TGTGCCAGCACCTCTAGGGGAAACACCATATATTTT. This rearrangement joins TRBV6-5 to TRBJ1-3; D is ambiguous. The CDR3 consists of 12 residues. Trimming removed 7 bases from V and 4 bases from J, with 8 bases in between. Germline values: CDR1 MNHEY, CDR2 SVGAGI.

For this clone: Other DNA variants within this sample encode the same CDR3. CDR3 protein: CASRRDSSNQPQHF. CDR3 DNA sequence: TGTGCCAGCAGACGAGACAGTAGCAATCAGCCCCAGCATTTT. The chain has TRBV28 and TRBJ1-5, with D perhaps matching TRBD1 (5 bases). V was shortened by 6 bases and J by 0 bases, with 9 bases between the two germline ends. CDR1 is MDHEN and CDR2 is SYDVKM in the germline V gene. The CDR3 has 14 amino acids.

This sequence joins TRBV27 and TRBJ1-1; weak D call: TRBD1 (5 bases). The CDR3 contains 17 residues. The germline V and J ends were trimmed by 1 base and 4 bases, with 19 bases remaining between them. The V gene's germline CDR1 is MNHEY and CDR2 SMNVEV (reference sequence). CDR3 DNA sequence: TGTGCCAGCAGTTTATTCGCGGGGGACCTCAGGGCCACTGAAGCTTTCTTT. It codes for CASSLFAGDLRATEAFF.

This chain connects TRBV18 to TRBJ1-4; TRBD1 is a possible D gene (5 bases). Germline CDR1 KGHSH, CDR2 LQKENI. V lost 6 bases to trimming and J lost 7 bases, with 12 bases between them. The CDR3 totals 13 residues. CDR3: CASSGGISEKLFF. CDR3 sequence (DNA): TGTGCCAGCTCGGGGGGAATAAGTGAAAAACTGTTTTTT.

The chain has TRBV11-1 and TRBJ2-6, with D possibly being TRBD1 (5 bases). Trimming pared 3 bases from V and 0 bases from J, leaving 9 bases between. The germline CDR1 and CDR2 sequences are SGHAT and FQDESV (reference sequence). The CDR3 is 16 residues long. CDR3 nucleotide sequence: TGTGCCAGCAGCTTGCAGGGCAGCTCTGGGGCCAACGTCCTGACTTTC. Amino acid sequence: CASSLQGSSGANVLTF.

The rearrangement links TRBV19 to TRBJ2-7; D might be TRBD1 (5 bases). CDR1 LNHDA and CDR2 SQIVND come from the germline V gene (reference sequence). V was shortened by 4 bases and J by 2 bases, with 9 bases between the two germline ends. This CDR3 has 13 residues. The CDR3 is CASSTGFTYEQYF. The DNA of the CDR3 is TGTGCCAGTAGTACAGGGTTCACCTACGAGCAGTACTTC.

This chain links TRBV28 with TRBJ1-5, with D possibly TRBD1 on 6 matching bases. The CDR3 runs to 14 residues. CDR1 is MDHEN, CDR2 SYDVKM, per germline. V lost 7 bases and J 2 bases, leaving 12 bases between the germline ends. The CDR3 loop is CASNGGLGNQPQHF. The CDR3 nucleotides read TGTGCCAGCAACGGGGGGCTGGGCAATCAGCCCCAGCATTTT.